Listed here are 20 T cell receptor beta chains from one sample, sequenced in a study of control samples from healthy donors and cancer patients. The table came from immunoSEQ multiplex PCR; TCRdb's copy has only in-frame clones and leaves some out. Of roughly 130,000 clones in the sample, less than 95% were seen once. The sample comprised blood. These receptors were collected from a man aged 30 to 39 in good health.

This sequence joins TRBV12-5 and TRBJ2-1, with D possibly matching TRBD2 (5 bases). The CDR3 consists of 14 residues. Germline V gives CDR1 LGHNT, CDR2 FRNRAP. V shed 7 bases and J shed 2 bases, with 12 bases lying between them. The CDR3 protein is CASAKAGPYNEQFF. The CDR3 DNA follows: TGTGCTAGTGCCAAGGCGGGCCCCTACAATGAGCAGTTCTTC.

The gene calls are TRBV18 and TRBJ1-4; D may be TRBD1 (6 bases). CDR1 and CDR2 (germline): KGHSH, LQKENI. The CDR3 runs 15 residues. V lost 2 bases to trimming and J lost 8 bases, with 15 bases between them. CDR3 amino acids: CASSPSGGRSEKLFF. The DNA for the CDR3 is TGTGCCAGCTCACCATCCGGGGGGCGCTCGGAAAAACTGTTTTTT.

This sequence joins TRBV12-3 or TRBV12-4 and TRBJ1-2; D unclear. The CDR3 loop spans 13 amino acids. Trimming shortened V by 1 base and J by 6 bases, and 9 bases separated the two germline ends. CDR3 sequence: CASSLGWRDGYTF. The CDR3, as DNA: TGTGCCAGCAGTTTAGGTTGGCGGGATGGCTACACCTTC.

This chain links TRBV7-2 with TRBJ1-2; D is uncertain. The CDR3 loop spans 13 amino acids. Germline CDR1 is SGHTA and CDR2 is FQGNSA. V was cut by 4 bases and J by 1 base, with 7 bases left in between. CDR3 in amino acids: CASSWNSNYGYTF. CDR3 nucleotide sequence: TGTGCCAGCAGCTGGAACAGTAACTATGGCTACACCTTC. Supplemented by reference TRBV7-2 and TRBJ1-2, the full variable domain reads GAGVSQSPSNKVTEKGKDVELRCDPISGHTALYWYRQSLGQGLEFLIYFQGNSAPDKSGLPSDRFSAERTGGSVSTLTIQRTQQEDSAVYLCASSWNSNYGYTFGSGTRLTVV.

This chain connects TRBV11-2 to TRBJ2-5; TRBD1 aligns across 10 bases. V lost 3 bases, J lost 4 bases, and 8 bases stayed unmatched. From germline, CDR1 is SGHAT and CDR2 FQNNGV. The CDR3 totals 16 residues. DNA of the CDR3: TGTGCCAGCAGCTTGGAACCGGGACAGGGGCGAGAGACCCAGTACTTC. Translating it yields CASSLEPGQGRETQYF.

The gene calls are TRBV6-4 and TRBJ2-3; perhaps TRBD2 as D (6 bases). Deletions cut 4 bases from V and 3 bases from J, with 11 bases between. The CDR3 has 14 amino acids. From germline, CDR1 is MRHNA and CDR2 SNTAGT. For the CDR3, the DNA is TGTGCCAGCAGTGTTGCGGGGCGTACAGATACGCAGTATTTT. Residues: CASSVAGRTDTQYF.

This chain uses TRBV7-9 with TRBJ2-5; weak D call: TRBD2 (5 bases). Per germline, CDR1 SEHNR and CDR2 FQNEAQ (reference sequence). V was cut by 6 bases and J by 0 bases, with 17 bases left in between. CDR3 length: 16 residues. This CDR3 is CASRSTGWEHQETQYF. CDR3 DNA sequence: TGTGCCAGCAGGTCTACTGGGTGGGAGCACCAAGAGACCCAGTACTTC.

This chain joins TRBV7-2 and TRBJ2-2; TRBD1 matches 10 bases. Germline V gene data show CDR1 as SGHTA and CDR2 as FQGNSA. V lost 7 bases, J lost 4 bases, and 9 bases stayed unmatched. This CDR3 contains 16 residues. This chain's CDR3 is CASKPRQGALTGELFF. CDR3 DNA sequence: TGTGCCAGCAAACCGCGACAGGGGGCTCTCACCGGGGAGCTGTTTTTT.

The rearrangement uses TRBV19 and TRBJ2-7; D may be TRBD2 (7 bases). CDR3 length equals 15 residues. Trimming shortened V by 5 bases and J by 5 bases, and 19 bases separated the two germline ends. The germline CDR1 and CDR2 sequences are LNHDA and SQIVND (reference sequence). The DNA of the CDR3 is TGTGCCAGTAGTCTCCCGGGGGGCGTCGGGAACGAGCAGTACTTC. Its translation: CASSLPGGVGNEQYF.

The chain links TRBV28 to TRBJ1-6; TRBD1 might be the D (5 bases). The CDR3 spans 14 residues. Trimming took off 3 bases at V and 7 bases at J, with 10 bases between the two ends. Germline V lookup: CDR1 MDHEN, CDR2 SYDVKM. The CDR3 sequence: CASSFGGYNSPLHF. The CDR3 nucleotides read TGTGCCAGCAGTTTCGGGGGATACAATTCACCCCTCCACTTT.

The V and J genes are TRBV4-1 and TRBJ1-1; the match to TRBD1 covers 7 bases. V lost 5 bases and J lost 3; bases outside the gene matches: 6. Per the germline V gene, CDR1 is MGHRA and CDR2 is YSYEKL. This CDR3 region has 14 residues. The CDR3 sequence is CASSTLRGDTEAFF. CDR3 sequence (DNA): TGCGCCAGCAGCACCCTCAGGGGGGACACTGAAGCTTTCTTT.

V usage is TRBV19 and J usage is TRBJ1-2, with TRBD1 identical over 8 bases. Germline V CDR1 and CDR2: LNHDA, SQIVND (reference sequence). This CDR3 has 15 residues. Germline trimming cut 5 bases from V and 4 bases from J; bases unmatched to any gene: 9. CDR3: CASSSGGQGGYGYTF. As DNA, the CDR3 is TGTGCCAGTAGTTCCGGCGGACAGGGCGGCTATGGCTACACCTTC.

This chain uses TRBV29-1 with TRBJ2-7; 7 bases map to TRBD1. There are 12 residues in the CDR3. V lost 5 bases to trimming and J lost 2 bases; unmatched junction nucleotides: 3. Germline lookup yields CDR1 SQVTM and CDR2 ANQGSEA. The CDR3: CSVQGQAYEQYF. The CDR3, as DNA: TGCAGCGTTCAAGGACAGGCCTACGAGCAGTACTTC.

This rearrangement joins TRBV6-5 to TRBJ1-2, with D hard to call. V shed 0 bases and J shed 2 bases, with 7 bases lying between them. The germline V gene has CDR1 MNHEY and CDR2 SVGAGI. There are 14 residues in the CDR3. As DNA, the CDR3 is TGTGCCAGCAGTTACTCCGGAGGGAACTATGGCTACACCTTC. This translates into CASSYSGGNYGYTF.

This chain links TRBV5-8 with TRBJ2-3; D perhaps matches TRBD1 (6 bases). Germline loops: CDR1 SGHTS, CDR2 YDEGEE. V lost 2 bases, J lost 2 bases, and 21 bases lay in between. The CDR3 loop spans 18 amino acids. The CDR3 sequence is CASSFGGWGDRLTDTQYF. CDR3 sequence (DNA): TGTGCCAGCAGCTTTGGGGGTTGGGGTGACAGGCTCACAGATACGCAGTATTTT.

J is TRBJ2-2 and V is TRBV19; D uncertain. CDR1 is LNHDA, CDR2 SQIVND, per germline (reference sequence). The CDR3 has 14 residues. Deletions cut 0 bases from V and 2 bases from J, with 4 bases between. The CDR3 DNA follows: TGTGCCAGTAGTATAGAATCCAACACCGGGGAGCTGTTTTTT. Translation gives CASSIESNTGELFF. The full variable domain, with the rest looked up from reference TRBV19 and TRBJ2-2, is DGGITQSPKYLFRKEGQNVTLSCEQNLNHDAMYWYRQDPGQGLRLIYYSQIVNDFQKGDIAEGYSVSREKKESFPLTVTSAQKNPTAFYLCASSIESNTGELFFGEGSRLTVL.

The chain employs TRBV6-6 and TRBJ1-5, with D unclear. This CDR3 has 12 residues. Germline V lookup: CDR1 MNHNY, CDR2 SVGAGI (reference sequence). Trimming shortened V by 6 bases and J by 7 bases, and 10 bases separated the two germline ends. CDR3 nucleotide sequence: TGTGCCAGCAGCCCGACCCTCCAGCCCCAGCATTTT. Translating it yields CASSPTLQPQHF.

The CDR3 DNA reads as TGTGCCAGCAGTTTGAAGGCCCTCTACGAGCAGTACTTC. This codes for CASSLKALYEQYF. This sequence joins TRBV28 and TRBJ2-7; D is ambiguous. V was trimmed by 3 bases and J by 3 bases, leaving 9 bases between them. CDR3 length: 13 amino acids. Germline CDR1 MDHEN, CDR2 SYDVKM. The whole variable domain, remainder taken from reference TRBV28 and TRBJ2-7, is DVKVTQSSRYLVKRTGEKVFLECVQDMDHENMFWYRQDPGLGLRLIYFSYDVKMKEKGDIPEGYSVSREKKERFSLILESASTNQTSMYLCASSLKALYEQYFGPGTRLTVT.

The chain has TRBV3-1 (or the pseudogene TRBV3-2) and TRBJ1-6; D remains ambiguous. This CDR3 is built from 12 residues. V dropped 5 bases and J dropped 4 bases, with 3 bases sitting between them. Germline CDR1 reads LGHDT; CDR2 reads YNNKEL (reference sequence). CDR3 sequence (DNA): TGTGCCAGCAGCGCATATAATTCACCCCTCCACTTT. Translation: CASSAYNSPLHF.

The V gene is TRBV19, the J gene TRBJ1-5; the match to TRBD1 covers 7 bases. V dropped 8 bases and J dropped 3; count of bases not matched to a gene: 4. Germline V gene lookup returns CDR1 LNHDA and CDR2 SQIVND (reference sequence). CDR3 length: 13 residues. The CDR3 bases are TGTGCCAGTGCGGACAGGTACAATCAGCCCCAGCATTTT. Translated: CASADRYNQPQHF.